Presented here are 28 T cell receptor beta chains from one specimen sequenced in a study of shared clonotypes between healthy human individuals. Assay used: immunoSEQ multiplex PCR; TCRdb lists only in-frame clones, some missing. The sample lists under 1,900,000 clones; approximately 98.5% were seen once. Sequences were obtained from naive CD4+ T cells sorted from blood. Subset reported: CD45RA+ positively selected. The receptor source for this set is a man aged 25 to 40 in good health.

The chain combines TRBV7-9 with TRBJ2-2; 13 bases fit TRBD2. The trim removed 4 bases at V and 5 bases at J, leaving 4 bases unmatched. CDR3 length equals 16 residues. Germline V CDR1 and CDR2: SEHNR, FQNEAQ (reference sequence). Here the CDR3 DNA reads TGTGCCAGCAGCTCCCGGACTAGCGGGAGTACCGGGGAGCTGTTTTTT. Its translation is CASSSRTSGSTGELFF.

The chain recombines TRBV5-6 with TRBJ2-1; 7 nucleotides line up with TRBD1. CDR3 length equals 11 residues. Germline V gives CDR1 SGHDT, CDR2 YYEEEE. With 1 base clipped from V and 13 bases from J, the junction kept 2 bases outside the gene matches. As DNA, the CDR3 is TGTGCCAGCAGCTTGACAGGGGAACAGTTCTTC. This gives the protein CASSLTGEQFF. The full variable domain, its missing parts supplied by reference TRBV5-6 and TRBJ2-1, is DAGVTQSPTHLIKTRGQQVTLRCSPKSGHDTVSWYQQALGQGPQFIFQYYEEEERQRGNFPDRFSGHQFPNYSSELNVNALLLGDSALYLCASSLTGEQFFGPGTRLTVL.

The CDR3 nucleotides are TGTGCCAGCAGTGACTCTGACCTGAACACTGAAGCTTTCTTT. This translates into CASSDSDLNTEAFF. This chain links TRBV2 with TRBJ1-1; D is unresolved. In germline, CDR1 is SNHLY, CDR2 FYNNEI. CDR3 length: 14 residues. Trimming pared 3 bases from V and 0 bases from J, leaving 8 bases between.

This chain joins TRBV19 and TRBJ2-2, with D tentatively TRBD1 or TRBD2 (5 bases each). The CDR3 is made up of 16 amino acids. Germline V lookup: CDR1 LNHDA, CDR2 SQIVND (reference sequence). V was shortened by 1 base and J by 0 bases, with 9 bases between the two germline ends. The CDR3 coding sequence is TGTGCCAGTAGTATAGTCCGAGGGGCGAACACCGGGGAGCTGTTTTTT. This gives the protein CASSIVRGANTGELFF.

V usage is TRBV4-1 and J usage is TRBJ1-2; D is perhaps TRBD1 (5 bases). The CDR3 runs to 15 residues. Germline V CDR1 and CDR2: MGHRA, YSYEKL. Trimming left V 4 bases short and J 2 bases short, with 14 bases between. The CDR3 DNA is TGCGCCAGCAGCCTCGCCAGGGCTGTGAACTATGGCTACACCTTC. It encodes CASSLARAVNYGYTF.

The chain couples TRBV11-3 to TRBJ2-2; TRBD2 matches at 12 bases. Trimming cost V 0 bases and J 0 bases; bases outside gene matches: 8. Per germline, CDR1 SGHNT and CDR2 YENEEA. The CDR3 contains 20 residues. CDR3 region: CASSLDGTSGPETNTGELFF. As DNA, the CDR3 is TGTGCCAGCAGCTTAGACGGGACTAGCGGGCCGGAGACGAACACCGGGGAGCTGTTTTTT.

This chain links TRBV7-9 with TRBJ1-1; D is uncertain. This CDR3 comprises 14 residues. Germline CDR1 SEHNR, CDR2 FQNEAQ (reference sequence). Trimming stripped 0 bases from V and 4 bases from J, with 9 bases between. DNA of the CDR3: TGTGCCAGCAGCTTAGCCGGTATGGGCACTGAAGCTTTCTTT. Residues: CASSLAGMGTEAFF. Full variable domain (missing parts from reference TRBV7-9 and TRBJ1-1): DTGVSQNPRHKITKRGQNVTFRCDPISEHNRLYWYRQTLGQGPEFLTYFQNEAQLEKSRLLSDRFSAERPKGSFSTLEIQRTEQGDSAMYLCASSLAGMGTEAFFGQGTRLTVV.

This sequence joins TRBV19 and TRBJ2-5; 13 bases align to TRBD2. The CDR3 sequence is 17 residues long. Looked up from germline, CDR1 is LNHDA and CDR2 is SQIVND (reference sequence). Trimming took 5 bases from V and 3 from J; bases not matched to a gene: 9. This CDR3 reads CASSSLGLAGEKETQYF. The CDR3 DNA follows: TGTGCCAGTAGTTCCCTCGGACTAGCGGGAGAAAAAGAGACCCAGTACTTC.

The chain has TRBV11-2 and TRBJ2-3, with D possibly being TRBD2 (5 bases). From germline, CDR1 is SGHAT and CDR2 FQNNGV. V lost 3 bases, J lost 1 base, and 8 bases lay in between. The CDR3 extends over 14 amino acids. The CDR3 sequence: CASSFRGGTDTQYF. CDR3 in DNA: TGTGCCAGCAGCTTTCGGGGTGGCACAGATACGCAGTATTTT.

As to this clone: In the same sample, other DNA sequences code for this CDR3. V usage is TRBV29-1 and J usage is TRBJ1-2; weak D call: TRBD1 (5 bases). CDR1 and CDR2 from the germline V gene are SQVTM and ANQGSEA. With 4 bases removed from V and 2 bases from J, the gap between germline ends came to 8 bases. The CDR3 is made up of 12 amino acids. The DNA for the CDR3 is TGCAGCGTTGGCGGGGGAAACTATGGCTACACCTTC. Translating gives CSVGGGNYGYTF.

A word on this clone: At the DNA level, this CDR3 is encoded by other sequences in the same sample as well. V usage is TRBV27 and J usage is TRBJ2-7; no reliable D call. Germline CDR1 is MNHEY and CDR2 is SMNVEV (reference sequence). The V gene lost 4 bases and the J gene lost 2 bases, with 3 bases spanning the gap. There are 11 residues in the CDR3. The CDR3 protein is CASSSTYEQYF. The CDR3 DNA is TGTGCCAGCAGTTCGACCTACGAGCAGTACTTC.

The chain joins TRBV7-2 to TRBJ2-7; tentative D call: TRBD1 (5 bases). The V end lost 4 bases, the J end lost 5 bases, and 9 bases lay between the germline ends. Germline V gene lookup returns CDR1 SGHTA and CDR2 FQGNSA. CDR3 length equals 12 residues. The chain's CDR3 is CASSSSGNEQYF. In DNA form, the CDR3 reads TGTGCCAGCAGCTCCTCAGGGAACGAGCAGTACTTC.

The chain has TRBV10-3 and TRBJ2-6; 9 positions agree with TRBD2. The CDR3 contains 17 residues. J gave up 0 bases and V 7 bases, and 7 bases lay outside the gene matches. Looked up from germline, CDR1 is ENHRY and CDR2 is SYGVKD. The CDR3 nucleotides are TGTGCCATCACGAAAGCGGGAGGCAGCTCTGGGGCCAACGTCCTGACTTTC. This gives the protein CAITKAGGSSGANVLTF.

The gene calls are TRBV7-2 and TRBJ1-4; 8 nucleotides agree with TRBD1. CDR3 length equals 15 residues. Looked up from germline, CDR1 is SGHTA and CDR2 is FQGNSA. J lost 10 bases, V lost 3 bases, and 10 bases had no gene match. CDR3 sequence (DNA): TGTGCCAGCAGCTTGGAGGTCAGGGGGCTCGGAAAACTGTTTTTT. Amino acid sequence: CASSLEVRGLGKLFF.

On this clone itself: The sample contains more than one DNA sequence encoding this CDR3. This sequence joins TRBV7-2 and TRBJ2-5; TRBD2 matches at 11 bases. The CDR3 length is 15 residues. Germline CDR1 and CDR2: SGHTA and FQGNSA. With V trimmed by 5 bases and J by 5 bases, 7 bases remained unmatched. The CDR3 nucleotides read TGTGCCAGCAGCCCAAGACTAGCGGGGCGGGAGACCCAGTACTTC. Protein: CASSPRLAGRETQYF.

In DNA form, the CDR3 reads TGTGCCAGCAGCCCCACCCGAGTAGGTCGGGCTGAAGCTTTCTTT. Protein sequence: CASSPTRVGRAEAFF. The V call is TRBV14, the J call TRBJ1-1, with unresolved D. The CDR3 extends over 15 amino acids. Germline-derived CDR1 and CDR2 are SGHDN and FVKESK. V dropped 4 bases and J dropped 6 bases, with 18 bases sitting between them.

The chain employs TRBV5-1 and TRBJ2-3, with a possible D match to TRBD2 (6 bases). Trimming took off 3 bases at V and 5 bases at J, with 16 bases between the two ends. CDR1 is SGHRS, CDR2 YFSETQ, per germline. The CDR3 is made up of 15 amino acids. The CDR3 sequence is CASSSLGLSIDTQYF. The DNA for the CDR3 is TGCGCCAGCAGCTCCCTGGGACTCAGTATAGATACGCAGTATTTT.

On this clone: The same CDR3 arises from other DNA sequences in this sample as well. V gene TRBV5-4 combines with J gene TRBJ1-1; D remains ambiguous. Per germline, CDR1 SGHNT and CDR2 YYREEE (reference sequence). V dropped 0 bases and J dropped 1 base, with 4 bases sitting between them. CDR3 size: 13 residues. CDR3 loop: CASSLDRNTEAFF. CDR3 nucleotides: TGTGCCAGCAGCTTGGACAGGAACACTGAAGCTTTCTTT.

Of note for this clone: The identical CDR3 is also encoded by other nucleotide sequences in the sample. V and J are TRBV7-9 and TRBJ2-7; TRBD1 matches 10 bases. CDR1 and CDR2 from the germline V gene are SEHNR and FQNEAQ (reference sequence). The length of the CDR3 is 15 residues. V dropped 1 base and J dropped 2; count of bases not matched to a gene: 2. The chain's CDR3 is CASSLGTGGPYEQYF. DNA of the CDR3: TGTGCCAGCAGCTTAGGGACAGGGGGACCCTACGAGCAGTACTTC.

Concerning this clone: The sample contains more than one DNA sequence encoding this CDR3. This rearrangement joins TRBV9 to TRBJ2-1; no reliable D call. The CDR3 has 13 residues. Trimming shortened V by 0 bases and J by 7 bases, and 8 bases separated the two germline ends. The V gene's germline CDR1 is SGDLS and CDR2 YYNGEE. The CDR3 nucleotides are TGTGCCAGCAGCGTAGACCTCGCGAATGAGCAGTTCTTC. As protein: CASSVDLANEQFF.

V and J are TRBV18 and TRBJ2-1; 7 bases are a match to TRBD2. Germline CDR1 and CDR2: KGHSH and LQKENI. J gave up 6 bases and V 1 base, and 9 bases lay outside the gene matches. The CDR3 loop spans 16 amino acids. DNA for the CDR3: TGTGCCAGCTCACCACTGCCCAGCGGGGACTTCAATGAGCAGTTCTTC. Amino acids: CASSPLPSGDFNEQFF.

The rearrangement links TRBV27 to TRBJ1-5; no firm D call. The V end was cut by 3 bases, the J end by 2 bases, with 11 bases between. The germline V gene has CDR1 MNHEY and CDR2 SMNVEV (reference sequence). The CDR3 extends over 15 amino acids. The CDR3 spells CASSLSGIGNQPQHF. In DNA, the CDR3 is TGTGCCAGCAGTTTGTCCGGGATCGGCAATCAGCCCCAGCATTTT.

The rearrangement uses TRBV20-1 and TRBJ1-2; a possible D gene is TRBD1 (6 bases). This CDR3 contains 10 residues. Germline V gene sequence: CDR1 DFQATT, CDR2 SNEGSKA (reference sequence). V dropped 4 bases and J dropped 10 bases, with 10 bases sitting between them. CDR3 sequence (DNA): TGCAGTGCTACAGGGGCTGTCTACACCTTC. Its translation: CSATGAVYTF.

This CDR3 reads CASSGGQYTDTQYF. DNA of the CDR3: TGTGCCAGTAGTGGGGGACAGTACACAGATACGCAGTATTTT. The rearrangement links TRBV19 to TRBJ2-3; 7 bases are shared with TRBD1. The trim removed 5 bases at V and 2 bases at J, leaving 4 bases unmatched. This CDR3 region has 14 residues. Germline-derived CDR1 and CDR2 are LNHDA and SQIVND (reference sequence). The full variable domain, with the rest looked up from reference TRBV19 and TRBJ2-3, is DGGITQSPKYLFRKEGQNVTLSCEQNLNHDAMYWYRQDPGQGLRLIYYSQIVNDFQKGDIAEGYSVSREKKESFPLTVTSAQKNPTAFYLCASSGGQYTDTQYFGPGTRLTVL.

The chain is built from TRBV11-2 and TRBJ1-1; D call uncertain. The V and J ends lost 6 bases and 1 base respectively, with 9 bases between them. The germline gives CDR1 SGHAT, CDR2 FQNNGV. This CDR3 is 13 amino acids long. The CDR3 spells CASRTPKNTEAFF. In nucleotides, the CDR3 is TGTGCCAGCAGGACCCCCAAGAACACTGAAGCTTTCTTT. Full variable domain (outside the CDR3, taken from reference TRBV11-2 and TRBJ1-1): EAGVAQSPRYKIIEKRQSVAFWCNPISGHATLYWYQQILGQGPKLLIQFQNNGVVDDSQLPKDRFSAERLKGVDSTLKIQPAKLEDSAVYLCASRTPKNTEAFFGQGTRLTVV.

This clone was recorded once. This chain links TRBV6-1 with TRBJ1-4, with a tentative D call TRBD1 (5 bases). This CDR3 has 14 residues. V lost 5 bases and J 4 bases, leaving 11 bases between the germline ends. Germline CDR1 MNHNS, CDR2 SASEGT. The CDR3 sequence: CASSKGRVNEKLFF. The CDR3 DNA reads TGTGCCAGCAGTAAGGGACGGGTTAATGAAAAACTGTTTTTT.

The chain carries TRBV15 and TRBJ1-1; no definite D call. V dropped 0 bases and J dropped 1 base, with 6 bases sitting between them. The V gene's germline CDR1 is LNHNV and CDR2 YYDKDF (reference sequence). The CDR3 runs 14 residues. The CDR3: CATSRDLANTEAFF. In DNA form, the CDR3 reads TGTGCCACCAGCAGAGATTTGGCGAACACTGAAGCTTTCTTT.

This clone occurred once. The V gene is TRBV10-3, the J gene TRBJ2-3; 14 nucleotides align to TRBD2. Looked up from germline, CDR1 is ENHRY and CDR2 is SYGVKD. J was trimmed by 6 bases and V by 4 bases; bases with no gene match: 3. The CDR3 is made up of 15 amino acids. The CDR3 DNA reads as TGTGCCATCAGTGGACTAGCGGGAGGGCCGGATACGCAGTATTTT. It is translated as CAISGLAGGPDTQYF.